The source of this T cell receptor beta chain is a study of T cell responses to AZD1222 COVID-19 vaccine. Study outcomes and limitations: There were mostly white British donors and more females than males, and clonal diversity was possibly underestimated.

Per germline, CDR1 SQVTM and CDR2 ANQGSEA. This CDR3 is built from 14 residues. The germline V and J ends were trimmed by 7 bases and 1 base, with 15 bases remaining between them. Produced via immunoSEQ multiplex PCR; TCRdb's table is partial and in-frame only. The data hold about 75,000 clones, with 88% observed a single time. A note on this clone: Its specificity is not known.

The sequence was collected from an adult who received the MenACWY meningococcal vaccine as a control. The sequenced sample was peripheral blood, obtained 28 days after the second dose of the MenACWY control vaccine. V and J are TRBV29-1 and TRBJ2-3; D gene unclear. Here the CDR3 reads CSAEVTSGTDTQYF. The DNA for the CDR3 is TGCAGCGCTGAGGTGACCTCGGGCACAGATACGCAGTATTTT.